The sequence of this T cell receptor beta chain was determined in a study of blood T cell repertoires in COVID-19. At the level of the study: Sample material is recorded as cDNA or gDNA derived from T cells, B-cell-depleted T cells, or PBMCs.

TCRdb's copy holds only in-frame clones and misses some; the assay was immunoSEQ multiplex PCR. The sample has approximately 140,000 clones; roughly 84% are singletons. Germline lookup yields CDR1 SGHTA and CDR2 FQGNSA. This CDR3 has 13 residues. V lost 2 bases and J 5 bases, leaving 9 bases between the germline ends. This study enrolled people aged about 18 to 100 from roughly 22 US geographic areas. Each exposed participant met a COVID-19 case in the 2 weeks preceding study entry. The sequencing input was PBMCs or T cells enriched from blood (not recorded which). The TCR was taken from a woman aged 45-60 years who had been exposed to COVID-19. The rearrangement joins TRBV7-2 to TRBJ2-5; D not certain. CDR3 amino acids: CASSLPPYETQYF. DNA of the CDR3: TGTGCCAGCAGCTTACCTCCCTATGAGACCCAGTACTTC.